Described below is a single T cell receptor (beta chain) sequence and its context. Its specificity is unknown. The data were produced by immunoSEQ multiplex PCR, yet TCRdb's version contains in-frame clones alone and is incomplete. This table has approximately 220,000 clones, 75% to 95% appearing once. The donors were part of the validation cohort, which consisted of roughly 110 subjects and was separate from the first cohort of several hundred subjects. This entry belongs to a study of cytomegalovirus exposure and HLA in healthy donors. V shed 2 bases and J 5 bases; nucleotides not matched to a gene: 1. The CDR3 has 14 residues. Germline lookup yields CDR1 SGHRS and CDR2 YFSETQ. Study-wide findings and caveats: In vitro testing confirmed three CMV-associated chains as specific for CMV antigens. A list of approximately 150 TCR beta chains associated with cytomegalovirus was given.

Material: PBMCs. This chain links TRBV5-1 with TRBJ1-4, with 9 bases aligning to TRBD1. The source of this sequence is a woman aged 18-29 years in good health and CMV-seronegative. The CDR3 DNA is TGCGCCAGCAGCTTACAGGGGGCGAATGAAAAACTGTTTTTT. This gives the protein CASSLQGANEKLFF. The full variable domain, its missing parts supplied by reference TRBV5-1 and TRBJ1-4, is KAGVTQTPRYLIKTRGQQVTLSCSPISGHRSVSWYQQTPGQGLQFLFEYFSETQRNKGNFPGRFSGRQFSNSRSEMNVSTLELGDSALYLCASSLQGANEKLFFGSGTQLSVL.